The 3 T cell receptor beta chains given below trace back to one sample, sequenced in a study of cytomegalovirus exposure and HLA in healthy donors. PCR primers comprised 60 Vbeta and 13 Jbeta primers. Libraries were prepared by immunoSEQ multiplex PCR; TCRdb keeps only in-frame clonotypes and omits some of them. The sample holds about 160,000 clones, roughly 90% seen once. Material for sequencing was PBMCs. Receptors originate from a woman aged 18-29 years in good health and CMV-seronegative.

The chain is built from TRBV2 and TRBJ1-5, with D tentatively TRBD1 (5 bases). Trimming pared 6 bases from V and 0 bases from J, leaving 12 bases between. This CDR3 spans 15 amino acids. Germline values: CDR1 SNHLY, CDR2 FYNNEI. CDR3 in amino acids: CASRGLSDSNQPQHF. CDR3 sequence (DNA): TGTGCCAGCAGGGGACTTTCCGATAGCAATCAGCCCCAGCATTTT.

CDR3 residues: CASSHRQTYEQYF. DNA for the CDR3: TGTGCCAGCAGCCACCGACAGACCTACGAGCAGTACTTC. The chain uses TRBV14 and TRBJ2-7, with D possibly being TRBD1 (5 bases). The CDR3 is made up of 13 amino acids. Trimming took 3 bases from V and 2 from J, leaving 8 bases between them. CDR1 and CDR2 from the germline V gene are SGHDN and FVKESK.

The chain uses TRBV28 and TRBJ1-5; D is unclear. The V gene lost 5 bases and the J gene lost 3 bases, with 14 bases spanning the gap. CDR3 length equals 15 residues. CDR1 MDHEN and CDR2 SYDVKM come from the germline V gene. This CDR3 is CASSPPGALNQPQHF. CDR3 DNA sequence: TGTGCCAGCAGTCCCCCGGGAGCACTCAATCAGCCCCAGCATTTT. Full variable domain (remainder filled in from reference TRBV28 and TRBJ1-5): DVKVTQSSRYLVKRTGEKVFLECVQDMDHENMFWYRQDPGLGLRLIYFSYDVKMKEKGDIPEGYSVSREKKERFSLILESASTNQTSMYLCASSPPGALNQPQHFGDGTRLSIL.